This T cell receptor beta chain stems from a study of cytomegalovirus exposure and HLA in healthy donors. Across the study: A preliminary data release comprised tens of millions of unique TCRs obtained from HLA-typed donors. Study-wide results and caveats: Per a later analysis, roughly 17,000 TCR beta sequences showed association with HLA alleles at 0.05 false discovery rate. Reportedly, fewer N-insertions than the roughly 700-donor mean appeared in an Asian-associated ancestry cluster in a later analysis. It was approximately 150 TCR beta chains that were listed as cytomegalovirus-associated.

This clone occurred a few times. Its antigen is currently unknown. CDR1 and CDR2 (germline): SEHNR, FQNEAQ (reference sequence). CDR3 length: 13 amino acids. V lost 5 bases and J lost 12; bases outside the gene matches: 9. The PCR employed 60 Vbeta primers together with 13 Jbeta primers. This table comes from immunoSEQ multiplex PCR, and its TCRdb copy is limited to in-frame clones, with some not included. The top ten clones hold about 9.3% of a sample with about 94,000 clones, more than 65% of them seen once. The sample taken for sequencing was PBMCs. The origin of this receptor is a human donor in good health. The V call is TRBV7-9, the J call TRBJ1-4, with 7 positions matching TRBD1. The CDR3: CASSPKQGTELFF. The CDR3 coding sequence is TGTGCCAGCAGCCCAAAACAGGGGACGGAACTGTTTTTT.